This paragraph reports one T cell receptor beta chain. The antigen it recognizes is unknown. The junction departs from germline at one end; a sequencing error may be responsible. CDR1 and CDR2, per the germline V gene, are SGDLS and YYNGEE. Its CDR3 holds 14 amino acids, cysteine through phenylalanine. The kept DNA is CDR3 alone, 42 bases in frame from the first base. The record originates from a study of Graves' ophthalmopathy and Graves' hyperthyroidism (dated 2018 in TCRdb). Study-wide context: Hyperthyroidism was considered stable if no progression to ophthalmopathy occurred within 18 months of follow-up. The study used signatures of the TCR beta repertoire to tell Graves' ophthalmopathy apart from Graves' hyperthyroidism and to predict which patients would progress to ophthalmopathy. In total, 135 blood samples were TCR-sequenced: approximately 42 ophthalmopathy, roughly 77 hyperthyroidism and approximately 17 hyperthyroidism-to-ophthalmopathy patients. To explore V-J signatures that distinguish ophthalmopathy from hyperthyroidism, a discovery set of roughly 98 patients was enrolled, made up of 43 with ophthalmopathy and under 65 with stable hyperthyroidism. An independent validation cohort was composed of fewer than 20 hyperthyroidism patients and around 16 patients who later progressed from hyperthyroidism to ophthalmopathy. In more than five hyperthyroidism patients, T-cell repertoires of thyroid tissue and blood were compared. Once sampling was done, hyperthyroidism patients were given methimazole at a starting dose of 30 mg daily, while ophthalmopathy patients were given high-dose intravenous methylprednisolone. General findings and caveats noted by the study authors: Most expanded thyroid clonotypes with frequency above 0.001 were also detected in blood, suggesting blood repertoires may reflect the thyroid immune response. In validation, the model predicted ophthalmopathy progression with over 60% sensitivity and approximately 75% specificity; some 13 predicted patients were CT-confirmed with GO in a median of approximately 6.5 months. No statistical method was used to set the sample size in advance, and the investigators knew which group each participant was assigned to. In cross-validation, the 13-signature model distinguished ophthalmopathy from stable hyperthyroidism with approximately 85% sensitivity and around 81% specificity, and in the test set the corresponding values were approximately 80% and 68%.

Hyperthyroidism patients were newly diagnosed, with disease duration under 2 months, and aged 18 to 65 years. Patients with other autoimmune diseases, uncontrolled infections, pregnancy or lactation were excluded. Clinical symptoms, serum thyroxine, TRAb, thyroid ultrasound and orbital computed tomography were used for diagnosis. Trizol reagent was used to extract the total RNA, and its quality was then checked on an Agilent 2100 Bioanalyzer. TCR beta CDR3 regions were amplified from RNA transcripts for repertoire sequencing. A first-round RT-PCR used HTBI primers with the Qiagen OneStep RT-PCR kit, followed by a second-round multiplex PCR, size selection and purification. Sequencing of the libraries was carried out on an Illumina HiSeq2000 in paired-end mode with 100 bp reads. The original methods were these. SOAPnuke was used for read processing, and reads with adapters, uncalled bases, a mean Phred below 15, or no exact constant-primer or identifier match were discarded. COPE v1.2.5 was used to merge high-quality paired reads. Each unique nucleotide sequence was treated as a clonotype, and MiTCR v1.1 was used to align the clonotypes to the IMGT TRB V, D and J references. Only V-J combinations with frequency above 0.0001 were analysed, covering 99% to 99.2% of repertoires. For each V-J combination, a TCR clonal expansion and chaos score was defined as the ratio of F50 clonal expansion to chaos observed in the TCRdist matrix. Welch's t-statistics and random forest were used to reduce the features to 10 to 15 V-J combinations, which were then used as input to a naive Bayes classifier. Thyroid-blood repertoire similarity was quantified with the Morisita-Horn index. TCRdb cleaned the public reads at Q25 with fastp, built clones with MiXCR and kept in-frame beta chains. Entries are consolidated by CDR3 protein sequence, retaining the most common genes and DNA. It is TCRdb's table, rather than the study itself, that gives the V and J calls and clone size. For this sample the table gives around 1.1 million distinct CDR3 sequences, of which roughly two fifths were detected only once. The top ten clonotypes cover approximately 12% of the sample.

The sample consisted of peripheral blood or thyroid tissue (not recorded which). The clonotype originates from an adult man with Graves' hyperthyroidism. This sequence uses TRBV9 and TRBJ2-7, and 7 junctional nucleotides match TRBD1. This receptor carries the CDR3 CASSATGTAYEQCF. The DNA sequence reads TGTGCCAGCAGCGCGACGGGGACAGCCTACGAGCAGTGCTTC.